This entry lists 17 T cell receptor beta chains sequenced from one sample in a study of blood T cell repertoires in COVID-19. Generated by immunoSEQ multiplex PCR, the TCRdb table keeps only in-frame clones and is missing some. This sample has 100,000 to 150,000 clones, with approximately 90% found just once. Sequenced material: peripheral blood. These receptor sequences come from a human donor in a cohort sampled during active COVID-19.

The chain recombines TRBV6-5 with TRBJ2-7; D is possibly TRBD1 (5 bases). This CDR3 is built from 14 residues. The germline CDR1 and CDR2 sequences are MNHEY and SVGAGI. V dropped 7 bases and J dropped 6 bases, with 19 bases sitting between them. The CDR3 region has the DNA TGTGCCAGCACCCTTAACGCCCAGGGTGGCGAGCAGTACTTC. Its protein product is CASTLNAQGGEQYF.

The chain has TRBV7-2 and TRBJ1-2; D may be TRBD1 (6 bases). Germline CDR1 SGHTA, CDR2 FQGNSA. The ends were cut back, 4 bases at V and 5 bases at J, with 14 bases in the middle. The CDR3 contains 14 residues. The CDR3 is CASSSQGPYYGYTF. The CDR3 bases are TGTGCCAGCAGCTCACAGGGACCGTATTATGGCTACACCTTC.

The CDR3 sequence: CASSVSAPGGTPLHF. CDR3 in DNA: TGTGCCAGCAGCGTATCGGCCCCAGGAGGGACACCCCTCCACTTT. The gene calls are TRBV28 and TRBJ1-6; no clear D gene. Trimming removed 6 bases from V and 11 bases from J, with 20 bases in between. The germline gives CDR1 MDHEN, CDR2 SYDVKM. There are 15 residues in the CDR3.

J is TRBJ2-3 and V is TRBV10-1, with D perhaps TRBD2 (6 bases). This CDR3 contains 12 residues. Germline V CDR1 and CDR2: WNHNN, SYGVQD (reference sequence). The V end lost 7 bases, the J end lost 8 bases, and 13 bases lay between the germline ends. The CDR3 protein is CASTSQEGTQYF. In DNA, the CDR3 is TGCGCCAGCACTTCGCAGGAGGGTACGCAGTATTTT.

This chain connects TRBV7-9 to TRBJ2-7; TRBD2 matches at 8 bases. The germline CDR1 and CDR2 sequences are SEHNR and FQNEAQ (reference sequence). The CDR3 is 15 residues long. V shed 2 bases, J shed 7 bases, and the junction held 10 bases outside the gene matches. The CDR3 DNA is TGTGCCAGCAGCTTATTTACGGGAGGGCCTTGGGAGCAGTACTTC. Translated, it gives CASSLFTGGPWEQYF.

This clone was seen a single time. The chain joins TRBV29-1 to TRBJ2-1; 8 bases are a match to TRBD2. Germline CDR1 reads SQVTM; CDR2 reads ANQGSEA. V shed 2 bases, J shed 7 bases, and the junction held 7 bases outside the gene matches. The length of the CDR3 is 14 residues. CDR3 in amino acids: CSVETPGLGNEQFF. CDR3 nucleotides: TGCAGCGTTGAAACCCCGGGACTAGGAAATGAGCAGTTCTTC.

The chain links TRBV20-1 to TRBJ2-5, with 8 bases that match TRBD2. The germline V gene encodes CDR1 DFQATT and CDR2 SNEGSKA (reference sequence). CDR3 length: 16 residues. With V trimmed by 3 bases and J by 2 bases, 11 bases remained unmatched. The CDR3 bases are TGCAGTGCTAGTTCTTTCGGACTAGCAGTACAAGAGACCCAGTACTTC. Translation: CSASSFGLAVQETQYF.

This CDR3 reads CASSSPAGAGETQYF. The CDR3, as DNA: TGTGCCAGCAGCTCCCCAGCGGGAGCGGGGGAGACCCAGTACTTC. V is TRBV5-6 and J is TRBJ2-5; 8 bases line up with TRBD2. Trimming at V came to 3 bases and at J to 5 bases, leaving 9 bases not matched to a gene. This CDR3 is 15 amino acids long. The germline V gene has CDR1 SGHDT and CDR2 YYEEEE.

This chain uses TRBV9 with TRBJ2-5, with 13 bases matching TRBD2. J was trimmed by 5 bases and V by 4 bases; bases with no gene match: 14. Germline V gene sequence: CDR1 SGDLS, CDR2 YYNGEE. There are 18 residues in the CDR3. The CDR3 DNA follows: TGTGCCAGCAGCTTAACTAGCGGGAGGGGGGCAGGGGGCGAGACCCAGTACTTC. This codes for CASSLTSGRGAGGETQYF.

The rearrangement uses TRBV3-1 (or the pseudogene TRBV3-2) and TRBJ1-2; D ambiguous. CDR3 length equals 14 residues. Looked up from germline, CDR1 is LGHDT and CDR2 is YNNKEL (reference sequence). Between the trimmed V and J ends, which lost 2 bases and 6 bases, there was a span of 13 bases. Here the CDR3 reads CASSQRGGKDGYTF. DNA for the CDR3: TGTGCCAGCAGCCAACGGGGTGGGAAGGATGGCTACACCTTC.

The chain is built from TRBV5-6 and TRBJ2-5, with a tentative D call TRBD1 (5 bases). The length of the CDR3 is 16 residues. The V gene lost 4 bases and the J gene lost 5 bases, with 21 bases spanning the gap. Per germline, CDR1 SGHDT and CDR2 YYEEEE. DNA of the CDR3: TGTGCCAGCAGCCCCTTGGGGCAGGGTGGTGAGGAGACCCAGTACTTC. Its protein is CASSPLGQGGEETQYF.

This chain uses TRBV6-6 with TRBJ1-1; tentatively, D is TRBD1 (5 bases). This CDR3 region has 17 residues. Trimming left V 5 bases short and J 1 base short, with 20 bases between. In germline, CDR1 is MNHNY, CDR2 SVGAGI (reference sequence). CDR3 in amino acids: CASSPIRKKTENTEAFF. CDR3 coding DNA: TGTGCCAGCAGTCCGATCAGGAAGAAGACAGAGAACACTGAAGCTTTCTTT.

A single count supports this clone. The chain links TRBV28 to TRBJ1-2; 7 positions agree with TRBD1. The CDR3 sequence is 14 residues long. J lost 6 bases, V lost 5 bases, and 9 bases had no gene match. CDR1 and CDR2 from the germline V gene are MDHEN and SYDVKM. The CDR3, as DNA: TGTGCCAGCAGTGGTGGAGGGGGCGCGAATGGCTACACCTTC. It is translated as CASSGGGGANGYTF.

V gene TRBV7-8 combines with J gene TRBJ2-5; 10 positions match TRBD2. Germline CDR1 and CDR2: SGHVS and FQNEAQ. Losses at the gene ends were 2 bases for V and 5 bases for J; bases not matched to a gene: 5. The CDR3 contains 15 residues. The CDR3 spells CASSLSLAGVETQYF. The DNA for the CDR3 is TGTGCCAGCAGCTTATCCCTAGCGGGGGTGGAGACCCAGTACTTC.

V and J are TRBV11-2 and TRBJ2-7; TRBD1 aligns across 12 bases. V trimming: 4 bases; J trimming: 7 bases; junction bases outside the gene matches: 8. Germline V gene sequence: CDR1 SGHAT, CDR2 FQNNGV. This CDR3 is 15 amino acids long. CDR3 nucleotides: TGTGCCAGCAGCTGGGAGGGACAGGGGGCGTATGAGCAGTACTTC. Translating gives CASSWEGQGAYEQYF.

The rearrangement joins TRBV2 to TRBJ1-2, with TRBD1 matching 8 bases. This CDR3 is 15 amino acids long. Germline V gene sequence: CDR1 SNHLY, CDR2 FYNNEI. V lost 3 bases and J lost 3; bases outside the gene matches: 6. In DNA form, the CDR3 reads TGTGCCAGCAGTGATAACAGGGGGAACTACTATGGCTACACCTTC. Its translation is CASSDNRGNYYGYTF.

The chain is built from TRBV12-3 or TRBV12-4 and TRBJ2-7; 8 bases line up with TRBD2. The CDR3 sequence is 13 residues long. V shed 4 bases and J 2 bases; nucleotides not matched to a gene: 1. The chain's CDR3 is CASSSGLAYEQYF. DNA of the CDR3: TGTGCCAGCAGTTCGGGACTAGCCTACGAGCAGTACTTC.